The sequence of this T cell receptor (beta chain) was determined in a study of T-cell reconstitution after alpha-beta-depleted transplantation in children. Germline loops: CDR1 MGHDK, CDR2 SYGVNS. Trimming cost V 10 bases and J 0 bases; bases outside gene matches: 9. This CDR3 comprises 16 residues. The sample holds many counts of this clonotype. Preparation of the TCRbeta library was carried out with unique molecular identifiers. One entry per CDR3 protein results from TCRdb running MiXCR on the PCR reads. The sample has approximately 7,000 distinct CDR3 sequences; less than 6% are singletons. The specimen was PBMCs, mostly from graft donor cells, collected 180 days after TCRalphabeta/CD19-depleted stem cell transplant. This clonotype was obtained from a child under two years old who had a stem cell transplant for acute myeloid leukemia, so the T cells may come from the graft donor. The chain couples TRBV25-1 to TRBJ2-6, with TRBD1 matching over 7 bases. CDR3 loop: CATKGTADSGANVLTF. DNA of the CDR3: TGTGCCACTAAAGGGACAGCAGACTCTGGGGCCAACGTCCTGACTTTC.